One and the same sample provided the 3 T cell receptor beta chains below, sequenced in a study of shared clonotypes between healthy human individuals. The protocol was immunoSEQ multiplex PCR, while the TCRdb copy is restricted to in-frame clones and leaves out a portion. The sample has approximately 320,000 clones, over 65% seen once; the top ten hold about 9.4%. Specimen: memory CD4+ T cells sorted from blood. The subset was: CD45RA-negative fraction. Receptor source: a man aged 30-40 years in good health.

The chain has TRBV5-5 and TRBJ2-1; 8 bases are a match to TRBD2. CDR1 is SGHKS, CDR2 YYEKEE, per germline (reference sequence). The CDR3 runs to 15 residues. The V segment lost 4 bases and the J segment 3 bases; nucleotides outside the gene matches: 6. Here the CDR3 reads CASSTSGSNYNEQFF. The CDR3 DNA reads as TGTGCCAGCAGCACAAGCGGGAGCAACTACAATGAGCAGTTCTTC.

This clone was found once. This chain uses TRBV11-3 with TRBJ2-5; 7 bases are shared with TRBD1. CDR3 length equals 16 residues. Germline V lookup: CDR1 SGHNT, CDR2 YENEEA. The junction had 9 bases not matched to a gene; V was cut back by 5 bases and J by 0 bases. As DNA, the CDR3 is TGTGCCAGCAGCCAAACGAGACAGGGAAACCAAGAGACCCAGTACTTC. Its protein product is CASSQTRQGNQETQYF.

The V gene is TRBV28, the J gene TRBJ2-2; D uncertain. The germline CDR1 and CDR2 sequences are MDHEN and SYDVKM. The CDR3 loop spans 14 amino acids. Written as DNA, the CDR3 is TGTGCATCCCAGGATCGGGCGAACACCGGGGAGCTGTTTTTT. This translates into CASQDRANTGELFF.